This T cell receptor beta chain came from a study of blood T cell repertoires in COVID-19. This table comes from immunoSEQ multiplex PCR, and its TCRdb copy is limited to in-frame clones, with some not included. The sample includes approximately 280,000 clones, about 90% of them seen just once. Input material: PBMCs or T cells enriched from blood (not recorded which). The source of this sequence is a woman aged 60-75 years who had recovered from COVID-19.

CDR3 nucleotides: TGTGCCAGCAGCTTAGTCGGCGATCCGGGGACCCAGTACTTC. This gives the protein CASSLVGDPGTQYF. This chain links TRBV7-8 with TRBJ2-5; D unresolved. V lost 1 base, J lost 7 bases, and 13 bases lay in between. CDR1 is SGHVS, CDR2 FQNEAQ, per germline. CDR3 size: 14 residues.